The next 8 T cell receptor beta chains were all read from a single sample in a study of T cells after yellow fever vaccination. TCRdb passed the 5' RACE reads through MiXCR, listing each CDR3 protein once. Of fewer than 450,000 distinct CDR3 sequences listed, roughly 10% are singletons. The starting material was PBMCs, obtained on the day of the first yellow fever vaccination. The origin of the receptors is a man younger than 35 who received the YFV17D yellow fever vaccine.

This clonotype has a handful of counts. The rearrangement uses TRBV4-1 and TRBJ2-7, with no clear D. V lost 0 bases to trimming and J lost 6 bases, with 15 bases between them. Germline V gene sequence: CDR1 MGHRA, CDR2 YSYEKL. CDR3 size: 15 residues. The CDR3 DNA sequence: TGCGCCAGCAGCCAAGACCCGGGTATGGCTCGCGAGCAGTACGTC. Protein product: CASSQDPGMAREQYV.

This clonotype was observed at least ten times. The chain employs TRBV7-9 and TRBJ2-1; 16 nucleotides agree with TRBD2. The CDR3 totals 16 residues. Germline V CDR1 and CDR2: SEHNR, FQNEAQ (reference sequence). The trim removed 6 bases at V and 7 bases at J, leaving 6 bases unmatched. Here the CDR3 DNA reads TGTGCCAGCAGGTCCGGGACTAGCGGGGGGGCAAATGAGCAGTTCTTC. It codes for CASRSGTSGGANEQFF.

This sequence joins TRBV30 and TRBJ2-1; 7 nucleotides line up with TRBD1. Unmatched junction bases numbered 3, after V lost 3 bases and J lost 4 bases. CDR1 GTSNPN and CDR2 SVGIG come from the germline V gene (reference sequence). This CDR3 spans 13 amino acids. The CDR3 spells CAWSRGQYNEQFF. The CDR3 DNA reads TGTGCCTGGAGCAGGGGACAGTACAATGAGCAGTTCTTC. Full variable domain (remainder filled in from reference TRBV30 and TRBJ2-1): SQTIHQWPATLVQPVGSPLSLECTVEGTSNPNLYWYRQAAGRGLQLLFYSVGIGQISSEVPQNLSASRPQDRQFILSSKKLLLSDSGFYLCAWSRGQYNEQFFGPGTRLTVL.

The chain combines TRBV7-4 with TRBJ2-1, with D unclear. There are 13 residues in the CDR3. Germline V lookup: CDR1 SGHVT, CDR2 SQSDAQ. Trimming removed 5 bases from V and 5 bases from J, with 10 bases in between. Here the CDR3 DNA reads TGTGCCAGCAGCCTCAATCAGGACAATGAGCAGTTCTTC. This translates into CASSLNQDNEQFF.

At least ten counts were recorded for this clonotype. The chain employs TRBV12-3 or TRBV12-4 and TRBJ2-2, with D perhaps matching TRBD1 or TRBD2 (5 bases each). The CDR3 has 17 residues. Between the trimmed V and J ends, which lost 3 bases and 7 bases, there was a span of 21 bases. In DNA, the CDR3 is TGTGCCAGCAGTTTGGCGTCTGGGACCATCTTGAGCGGGGAGCTGTTTTTT. Protein product: CASSLASGTILSGELFF.

The table lists this clonotype with a few counts. The rearrangement joins TRBV19 to TRBJ2-1, with 8 nucleotides matching TRBD1. J lost 8 bases, V lost 3 bases, and 9 bases had no gene match. The CDR3 totals 15 residues. Germline loops: CDR1 LNHDA, CDR2 SQIVND (reference sequence). Here the CDR3 reads CASSMVGQGRDEQFF. CDR3 DNA: TGTGCCAGTAGTATGGTCGGACAGGGTAGGGATGAGCAGTTCTTC.

This clonotype was detected a few times. V is TRBV3-1 and J is TRBJ1-2; no clear D. Germline-derived CDR1 and CDR2 are LGHDT and YNNKEL (reference sequence). V was trimmed by 0 bases and J by 8 bases, leaving 16 bases between them. This CDR3 is built from 15 residues. Here the CDR3 reads CASSQDLIGFDGYTF. In DNA, the CDR3 is TGTGCCAGCAGCCAAGATCTTATCGGATTCGACGGCTACACCTTC. The complete variable domain, with remaining parts taken from reference TRBV3-1 and TRBJ1-2, reads DTAVSQTPKYLVTQMGNDKSIKCEQNLGHDTMYWYKQDSKKFLKIMFSYNNKELIINETVPNRFSPKSPDKAHLNLHINSLELGDSAVYFCASSQDLIGFDGYTFGSGTRLTVV.

This clonotype was detected only a few times. The chain recombines TRBV10-3 with TRBJ2-1; D is ambiguous. Trimming removed 6 bases from V and 2 bases from J, with 14 bases in between. Germline V lookup: CDR1 ENHRY, CDR2 SYGVKD. There are 15 residues in the CDR3. The CDR3 region has the DNA TGTGCCATCAGCGGGTTGGGCGGCGCCTACAATGAGCAGTTCTTC. Translating gives CAISGLGGAYNEQFF.